The 21 T cell receptor beta chains given below trace back to one sample, sequenced in a study of cytomegalovirus exposure and HLA in healthy donors. The PCR had 60 Vbeta and 13 Jbeta primers. The repertoire was sequenced with immunoSEQ multiplex PCR; TCRdb's copy has only in-frame clones and lacks some. Of 150,000 to 200,000 clones in the sample, roughly four fifths were seen once. The sample consisted of PBMCs. The source is a girl between 5 and 17 years old in good health and CMV-seropositive.

The CDR3 coding sequence is TGTGCCTGGAGTCCAAATGGAAACACCATATATTTT. It codes for CAWSPNGNTIYF. The J gene is TRBJ1-3, the V gene TRBV30; D is undetermined. Trimming pared 2 bases from V and 3 bases from J, leaving 5 bases between. The CDR3 length is 12 residues. Per the germline V gene, CDR1 is GTSNPN and CDR2 is SVGIG (reference sequence).

This sequence joins TRBV29-1 and TRBJ1-2; D may be TRBD1 (6 bases). CDR1 and CDR2 (germline): SQVTM, ANQGSEA. CDR3 length equals 12 residues. Trimming left V 6 bases short and J 5 bases short, with 13 bases between. The DNA of the CDR3 is TGCAGCGTGGTGGACAGAGCGTATGGCTACACCTTC. This gives the protein CSVVDRAYGYTF.

The chain has TRBV2 and TRBJ1-3, with D perhaps matching TRBD1 (6 bases). The CDR3 is 16 amino acids. From germline, CDR1 is SNHLY and CDR2 FYNNEI. Trimming pared 6 bases from V and 2 bases from J, leaving 17 bases between. CDR3 loop: CASRTRQVYPGNTIYF. In nucleotides, the CDR3 is TGTGCCAGCAGGACCAGACAGGTATATCCTGGAAACACCATATATTTT.

J is TRBJ1-2 and V is TRBV5-4, with D maybe TRBD1 (6 bases). CDR1 is SGHNT and CDR2 is YYREEE in the germline V gene (reference sequence). V lost 4 bases and J 2 bases, leaving 9 bases between the germline ends. The CDR3 is 13 residues long. The CDR3 loop reads CASSTGQNYGYTF. CDR3 nucleotides: TGTGCCAGCAGCACTGGACAGAACTATGGCTACACCTTC.

The chain combines TRBV2 with TRBJ2-7, with D perhaps TRBD1 (6 bases). The V end lost 5 bases, the J end lost 6 bases, and 26 bases lay between the germline ends. Germline V gene data show CDR1 as SNHLY and CDR2 as FYNNEI. The CDR3 extends over 17 amino acids. The CDR3 sequence is CASSIPKQGPDSLEQYF. The CDR3 region has the DNA TGTGCCAGCAGTATTCCGAAACAGGGACCCGATTCTCTCGAGCAGTACTTC.

This clone was detected once. The rearrangement links TRBV12-2 to TRBJ1-3; TRBD1 is the table's D call and was not checked against the DNA. TRBV12-2 is tagged as a pseudogene. This CDR3 spans 17 amino acids. The CDR3, as DNA: TGTGCAAGTCGCTTAGAGGGGTCAGGCGTCTCTGGAAACACCATATATTTT. Protein: CASRLEGSGVSGNTIYF.

V and J are TRBV5-6 and TRBJ2-7, with a tentative D call TRBD2 (6 bases). The V end lost 0 bases, the J end lost 6 bases, and 22 bases lay between the germline ends. CDR3 length equals 17 residues. Germline CDR1 is SGHDT and CDR2 is YYEEEE. CDR3: CASSLGRAGRSIGEQYF. The CDR3, as DNA: TGTGCCAGCAGCTTGGGTCGTGCGGGGAGGTCAATTGGCGAGCAGTACTTC.

The V gene is TRBV25-1, the J gene TRBJ1-5; maybe TRBD1 (5 bases). The germline CDR1 and CDR2 sequences are MGHDK and SYGVNS. The CDR3 runs to 14 residues. V was cut by 8 bases and J by 0 bases, with 11 bases left in between. The CDR3 nucleotides read TGTGCCAGCCGGGACTGGGGTAGCAATCAGCCCCAGCATTTT. Encoded protein: CASRDWGSNQPQHF.

This chain links TRBV10-3 with TRBJ2-3, with TRBD2 identical over 7 bases. V shed 3 bases, J shed 6 bases, and the junction held 24 bases outside the gene matches. The CDR3 runs to 20 residues. Germline V CDR1 and CDR2: ENHRY, SYGVKD. This CDR3 is CAISEPLGRLAPLGMDTQYF. For the CDR3, the DNA is TGTGCCATCAGTGAACCCTTGGGGCGACTAGCACCACTGGGAATGGATACGCAGTATTTT.

In this sample, this clone turned up a few times. The chain combines TRBV6-1 with TRBJ1-5; 10 nucleotides match TRBD1. CDR1 is MNHNS and CDR2 is SASEGT in the germline V gene. The CDR3 covers 16 residues. V lost 2 bases, J lost 8 bases, and 9 bases stayed unmatched. Written as DNA, the CDR3 is TGTGCCAGCAGTGAATGGGACAGGGGAGGGTCAAAGCCCCAGCATTTT. Translation: CASSEWDRGGSKPQHF.

As for this clone: The sample carries other DNA sequences with the same CDR3. J is TRBJ2-7 and V is TRBV4-1; possibly TRBD2 for D (6 bases). The CDR3 is made up of 15 amino acids. The germline gives CDR1 MGHRA, CDR2 YSYEKL. Trimming took off 0 bases at V and 3 bases at J, with 12 bases between the two ends. CDR3 sequence: CASSQDDQGGYEQYF. The DNA for the CDR3 is TGCGCCAGCAGCCAAGATGATCAGGGAGGCTACGAGCAGTACTTC.

The CDR3 loop reads CASSKGRASGGAINNEQFF. In nucleotides, the CDR3 is TGTGCCAGCAGCAAAGGTAGGGCTAGCGGGGGGGCTATCAACAATGAGCAGTTCTTC. V usage is TRBV21-1 and J usage is TRBJ2-1; the D call in the table, TRBD2, was not verified against the DNA. TRBV21-1 is a documented pseudogene. CDR3 length: 19 residues.

The table lists this clone with a few counts. The chain combines TRBV6-6 with TRBJ2-7, with D unclear. Deletions cut 2 bases from V and 0 bases from J, with 11 bases between. Germline values: CDR1 MNHNY, CDR2 SVGAGI (reference sequence). The length of the CDR3 is 15 residues. The CDR3 nucleotides read TGTGCCAGCAGTTACGGGCAGCCGCGCTCCTACGAGCAGTACTTC. Translation: CASSYGQPRSYEQYF.

V gene TRBV7-9 combines with J gene TRBJ2-7, with D possibly being TRBD2 (5 bases). This CDR3 has 12 amino acids. Germline CDR1 reads SEHNR; CDR2 reads FQNEAQ (reference sequence). V dropped 6 bases and J dropped 6 bases, with 12 bases sitting between them. The CDR3 loop is CASSFGAGEQYF. CDR3 nucleotide sequence: TGTGCCAGCAGTTTTGGTGCGGGCGAGCAGTACTTC.

The V gene is TRBV15, the J gene TRBJ2-3; 9 nucleotides agree with TRBD2. V lost 4 bases, J lost 1 base, and 3 bases stayed unmatched. From germline, CDR1 is LNHNV and CDR2 YYDKDF (reference sequence). CDR3 length equals 15 residues. The CDR3 loop reads CATSKQRGGTDTQYF. Here the CDR3 DNA reads TGTGCCACCAGCAAACAGCGGGGGGGCACAGATACGCAGTATTTT.

The gene calls are TRBV15 and TRBJ2-5; tentatively, D is TRBD2 (5 bases). The V end was cut by 3 bases, the J end by 6 bases, with 14 bases between. The CDR3 sequence is 14 residues long. CDR1 LNHNV and CDR2 YYDKDF come from the germline V gene (reference sequence). CDR3 in DNA: TGTGCCACCAGCAGGTCACGAGGGTTCCAGACCCAGTACTTC. It specifies CATSRSRGFQTQYF.

The chain combines TRBV6-1 with TRBJ2-3; 8 bases agree with TRBD1. The V gene's germline CDR1 is MNHNS and CDR2 SASEGT. Trimming at V came to 1 base and at J to 11 bases, leaving 11 bases not matched to a gene. The CDR3 is 15 residues long. The CDR3 sequence is CASSEVRTGFTQQYF. CDR3 in DNA: TGTGCCAGCAGTGAAGTCAGGACAGGGTTTACCCAGCAGTATTTT.

The chain employs TRBV18 and TRBJ1-5, with a possible D match to TRBD1 (6 bases). The CDR3 sequence is 20 residues long. Germline V lookup: CDR1 KGHSH, CDR2 LQKENI. Trimming removed 0 bases at V and 2 bases at J, with 23 bases between. The CDR3 loop is CASSPPRYRVGVVGNQPQHF. In nucleotides, the CDR3 is TGTGCCAGCTCACCACCACGGTACAGGGTGGGGGTGGTTGGCAATCAGCCCCAGCATTTT. Full variable domain (rest looked up from reference TRBV18 and TRBJ1-5): NAGVMQNPRHLVRRRGQEARLRCSPMKGHSHVYWYRQLPEEGLKFMVYLQKENIIDESGMPKERFSAEFPKEGPSILRIQQVVRGDSAAYFCASSPPRYRVGVVGNQPQHFGDGTRLSIL.

The V call is TRBV6-4, the J call TRBJ1-2; TRBD1 aligns across 8 bases. The germline V gene encodes CDR1 MRHNA and CDR2 SNTAGT. This CDR3 is built from 14 residues. V dropped 6 bases and J dropped 6; count of bases not matched to a gene: 9. The CDR3 here is CASRKDKDRDGYTF. The CDR3 coding sequence is TGTGCCAGCAGGAAGGATAAGGACAGGGATGGCTACACCTTC.

V gene TRBV12-5 combines with J gene TRBJ1-1; tentatively, D is TRBD1 (5 bases). Germline loops: CDR1 LGHNT, CDR2 FRNRAP. This CDR3 contains 12 residues. V gave up 8 bases and J gave up 0 bases, with 7 bases separating them. Here the CDR3 reads CASRQLNTEAFF. The CDR3 coding sequence is TGTGCTAGTCGACAGTTGAACACTGAAGCTTTCTTT.

Notes on this clone: Compared with germline, one end of the junction differs, possibly owing to a read error. The chain recombines TRBV30 with TRBJ1-1; no clear D. Per germline, CDR1 GTSNPN and CDR2 SVGIG (reference sequence). The CDR3 spans 11 residues. CDR3 nucleotides: TGTGCCTGGAGTGGGGCAGACGTAATCAGTTTT. This codes for CAWSGADVISF.